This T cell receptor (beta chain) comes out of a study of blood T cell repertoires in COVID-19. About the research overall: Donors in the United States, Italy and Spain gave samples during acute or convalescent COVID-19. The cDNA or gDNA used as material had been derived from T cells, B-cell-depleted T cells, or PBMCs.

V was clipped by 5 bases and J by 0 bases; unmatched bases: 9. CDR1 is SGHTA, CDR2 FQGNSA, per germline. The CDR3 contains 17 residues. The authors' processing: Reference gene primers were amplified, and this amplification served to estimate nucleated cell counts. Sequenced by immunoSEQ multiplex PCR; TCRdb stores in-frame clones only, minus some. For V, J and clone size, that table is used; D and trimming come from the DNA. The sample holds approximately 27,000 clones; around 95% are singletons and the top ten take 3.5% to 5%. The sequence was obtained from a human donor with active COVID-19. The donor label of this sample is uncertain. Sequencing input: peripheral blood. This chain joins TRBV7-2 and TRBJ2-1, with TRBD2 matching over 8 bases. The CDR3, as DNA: TGTGCCAGCAGCCCGCGGGGCGGGGGGTTCTCCTACAATGAGCAGTTCTTC. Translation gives CASSPRGGGFSYNEQFF.